What follows are 13 T cell receptor beta chains derived from one specimen sequenced in a study of shared T cell receptors in the human thymus. Here immunoSEQ multiplex PCR was the method, and the copy in TCRdb shows in-frame clones only, minus some. In the table there are roughly 660,000 clones, 88% of which are singletons. These sequences were also reported in another study, on human thymus T cells.

The specimen was thymocytes. Receptors originate from a boy under three years old with a congenital heart defect.

The V gene is TRBV11-3, the J gene TRBJ1-2; 8 bases agree with TRBD1. The V gene's germline CDR1 is SGHNT and CDR2 YENEEA. V trimming: 5 bases; J trimming: 3 bases; junction bases outside the gene matches: 8. The CDR3 length is 15 residues. The CDR3 nucleotides are TGTGCCAGCAGCCCGCAGGGGGCGGGCGACTATGGCTACACCTTC. Translation: CASSPQGAGDYGYTF.

This sequence joins TRBV11-2 and TRBJ2-7, with D maybe TRBD2 (6 bases). Germline CDR1 and CDR2: SGHAT and FQNNGV. V lost 5 bases and J 3 bases, leaving 17 bases between the germline ends. CDR3 length: 15 residues. CDR3 coding DNA: TGTGCCAGCAGCGTTGCGGGATTCTATCGCTACGAGCAGTACTTC. As protein: CASSVAGFYRYEQYF.

This clone occurred a few times. The rearrangement joins TRBV6-6 to TRBJ1-5; weak D call: TRBD1 (5 bases). The germline gives CDR1 MNHNY, CDR2 SVGAGI (reference sequence). The CDR3 spans 14 residues. Trimming pared 6 bases from V and 4 bases from J, leaving 13 bases between. CDR3 nucleotide sequence: TGTGCCAGCAGCGTCGGACAAGGGAATCAGCCCCAGCATTTT. Its protein is CASSVGQGNQPQHF.

The chain carries TRBV1 and TRBJ2-7; the table names TRBD2, a call not compared with the DNA. TRBV1 is a known pseudogene. CDR3 size: 14 residues. In DNA, the CDR3 is TGCACCAGCAGCCAAAGGGAGTCCCTCTACGAGCAGTACTTC. This sequence encodes CTSSQRESLYEQYF.

The chain uses TRBV4-2 and TRBJ1-4, with 8 bases lining up with TRBD1. V lost 4 bases and J lost 0; bases outside the gene matches: 13. The CDR3 consists of 19 residues. The germline V gene encodes CDR1 LGHNA and CDR2 YNFKEQ. CDR3 sequence: CASSPLPGQEGPTNEKLFF. The CDR3 nucleotides read TGTGCCAGCAGCCCATTACCGGGACAGGAGGGACCAACTAATGAAAAACTGTTTTTT.

The table lists this clone with a count of one. V gene TRBV27 combines with J gene TRBJ2-7; D is unresolved. CDR3 size: 15 residues. The V end lost 5 bases, the J end lost 4 bases, and 18 bases lay between the germline ends. The germline V gene encodes CDR1 MNHEY and CDR2 SMNVEV (reference sequence). The CDR3 reads CASSPGPLTVYEQYF. CDR3 nucleotide sequence: TGTGCCAGCAGTCCTGGGCCCTTAACTGTTTACGAGCAGTACTTC.

The chain links TRBV18 to TRBJ2-3, with 10 nucleotides matching TRBD2. CDR1 and CDR2 from the germline V gene are KGHSH and LQKENI. The CDR3 sequence is 18 residues long. Trimming at V came to 0 bases and at J to 2 bases, leaving 8 bases not matched to a gene. The CDR3 DNA sequence: TGTGCCAGCTCACCACCGGGGCCCACTAGCGGGGACACAGATACGCAGTATTTT. Its protein product is CASSPPGPTSGDTDTQYF.

The rearrangement joins TRBV19 to TRBJ2-5; 9 bases map to TRBD1. The CDR3 is made up of 15 amino acids. Germline trimming cut 6 bases from V and 4 bases from J; bases unmatched to any gene: 9. The germline CDR1 and CDR2 sequences are LNHDA and SQIVND (reference sequence). CDR3 sequence reads: CASRTISDRGETQYF. The CDR3 region has the DNA TGTGCCAGTAGGACTATCTCGGACAGGGGAGAGACCCAGTACTTC.

The rearrangement uses TRBV18 and TRBJ2-4; a weak D match, TRBD1 (5 bases). The CDR3 length is 16 residues. The V and J ends lost 4 bases and 3 bases respectively, with 16 bases between them. Germline CDR1 KGHSH, CDR2 LQKENI. The CDR3 DNA sequence: TGTGCCAGCTCACGCCGTCCAGGGATGGTCAAAAACATTCAGTACTTC. This gives the protein CASSRRPGMVKNIQYF.

The chain recombines TRBV6-5 with TRBJ2-3; D unclear. Germline V gene sequence: CDR1 MNHEY, CDR2 SVGAGI. The CDR3 length is 14 residues. Trimming stripped 6 bases from V and 5 bases from J, with 15 bases between. CDR3 residues: CASRPEKSVDTQYF. CDR3 in DNA: TGTGCCAGCAGGCCGGAAAAAAGCGTAGATACGCAGTATTTT.

The chain employs TRBV10-3 and TRBJ2-1; TRBD2 agrees at 8 bases. With 6 bases clipped from V and 5 bases from J, the junction kept 12 bases outside the gene matches. The CDR3 totals 16 residues. Per the germline V gene, CDR1 is ENHRY and CDR2 is SYGVKD. The CDR3 loop reads CAIRILAGKVDNEQFF. In nucleotides, the CDR3 is TGTGCCATCAGGATTTTAGCGGGAAAGGTGGACAATGAGCAGTTCTTC.

V and J are TRBV30 and TRBJ2-1; 10 bases are a match to TRBD2. This CDR3 contains 17 residues. The V and J ends lost 3 bases and 7 bases, in that order; junction bases with no gene match: 15. From germline, CDR1 is GTSNPN and CDR2 SVGIG (reference sequence). CDR3 coding DNA: TGTGCCTGGAGGCCGGGACTAGCGTCAGAGCGGGGTAATGAGCAGTTCTTC. Translation gives CAWRPGLASERGNEQFF.

The chain's CDR3 is CASGLVQDREYGYTF. The CDR3 nucleotides are TGTGCTAGTGGTTTGGTACAGGACAGGGAGTATGGCTACACCTTC. The rearrangement joins TRBV12-5 to TRBJ1-2, with 8 bases aligning to TRBD1. The CDR3 runs 15 residues. Germline CDR1 LGHNT, CDR2 FRNRAP. Germline trimming cut 0 bases from V and 5 bases from J; bases unmatched to any gene: 5.